This T cell receptor beta chain was profiled in a study of T cell responses to AZD1222 COVID-19 vaccine. The protocol was immunoSEQ multiplex PCR, while the TCRdb copy is restricted to in-frame clones and leaves out a portion. The sample yields 80,000 to 130,000 clones, around nine tenths seen once. CDR1 is MNHEY and CDR2 is SMNVEV in the germline V gene (reference sequence). Deletions cut 1 base from V and 8 bases from J, with 14 bases between. This CDR3 has 14 residues. A remark on this clone: What it binds is not known.

General study results and limits: Two AZD1222 doses significantly raised spike-specific TCR breadth and depth over controls. Regions 160-218 and 743-854 dominated among vaccine-associated CD4 TCRs spanning spike.

The material was peripheral blood, obtained on day 0 of AZD1222 vaccination. The receptor was derived from an adult in good health. V usage is TRBV27 and J usage is TRBJ1-2, with D perhaps matching TRBD1 (5 bases). CDR3 amino acids: CASSLWSQGRGYTF. CDR3 nucleotide sequence: TGTGCCAGCAGTTTATGGTCCCAGGGCAGGGGCTACACCTTC.